The 27 T cell receptor beta chains below all came from one sample that was sequenced in a study of T cells in tumors after PD-1 blockade. This table comes from immunoSEQ multiplex PCR, and its TCRdb copy is limited to in-frame clones, with some not included. This table has around 50,000 clones, around four fifths appearing once. This specimen was PBMCs, taken before anti-PD-1 therapy. The receptors stem from a human donor with advanced basal cell or squamous cell carcinoma (not recorded which).

The chain recombines TRBV19 with TRBJ1-2; the match to TRBD1 covers 7 bases. The CDR3 has 15 amino acids. In germline, CDR1 is LNHDA, CDR2 SQIVND (reference sequence). J was trimmed by 5 bases and V by 6 bases; bases with no gene match: 12. CDR3 nucleotide sequence: TGTGCCAGTAGCCCACAGGGGAAAAGTGGGTATGGCTACACCTTC. It is translated as CASSPQGKSGYGYTF. Together with reference TRBV19 and TRBJ1-2, the CDR3 gives the full variable domain: DGGITQSPKYLFRKEGQNVTLSCEQNLNHDAMYWYRQDPGQGLRLIYYSQIVNDFQKGDIAEGYSVSREKKESFPLTVTSAQKNPTAFYLCASSPQGKSGYGYTFGSGTRLTVV.

This clone was observed a handful of times. The CDR3 DNA reads TGTGCCAGTAGTATAGTGGGTAGCGGGAGCCGCTACGAGCAGTACTTC. Its translation: CASSIVGSGSRYEQYF. The chain uses TRBV19 and TRBJ2-7; 9 bases fit TRBD2. J gave up 3 bases and V 1 base, and 7 bases lay outside the gene matches. The germline V gene has CDR1 LNHDA and CDR2 SQIVND (reference sequence). This CDR3 comprises 16 residues.

The CDR3 DNA follows: TGTGCCAGCAGCGAGGACAGGGCCGCGAGGGATACGCAGTATTTT. Encoded protein: CASSEDRAARDTQYF. The genes are TRBV5-4 and TRBJ2-3; 8 bases are shared with TRBD1. Germline CDR1 and CDR2: SGHNT and YYREEE (reference sequence). This CDR3 comprises 15 residues. The V and J ends lost 4 bases and 6 bases, in that order; junction bases with no gene match: 10.

This chain links TRBV29-1 with TRBJ1-2; a possible D gene is TRBD1 (5 bases). The V end was cut by 4 bases, the J end by 8 bases, with 20 bases between. From germline, CDR1 is SQVTM and CDR2 ANQGSEA. The CDR3 covers 14 residues. CDR3 protein: CSVGGVVGTDGYTF. The CDR3 coding sequence is TGCAGCGTTGGAGGGGTAGTGGGAACGGACGGCTACACCTTC.

This clone was observed a single time. The rearrangement uses TRBV10-1 and TRBJ1-1; D is unresolved. The germline CDR1 and CDR2 sequences are WNHNN and SYGVQD (reference sequence). This CDR3 region has 19 residues. Trimming left V 6 bases short and J 5 bases short, with 31 bases between. The DNA for the CDR3 is TGCGCCAGCAGCGCTTCTCCTAGAACCGGAACGGGAGAAGCGACTGAAGCTTTCTTT. This sequence encodes CASSASPRTGTGEATEAFF.

This chain joins TRBV7-9 and TRBJ2-1, with no clear D. Between the trimmed V and J ends, which lost 4 bases and 7 bases, there was a span of 5 bases. Germline V gene lookup returns CDR1 SEHNR and CDR2 FQNEAQ (reference sequence). The CDR3 is made up of 11 amino acids. This CDR3 is CASSSQNEQFF. The CDR3 nucleotides read TGTGCCAGCAGCTCACAAAATGAGCAGTTCTTC.

This chain links TRBV12-5 with TRBJ2-7, with TRBD1 matching over 9 bases. Germline values: CDR1 LGHNT, CDR2 FRNRAP. The CDR3 is 14 amino acids. J was trimmed by 2 bases and V by 5 bases; bases with no gene match: 4. CDR3 sequence reads: CASGRTGEPYEQYF. CDR3 coding DNA: TGTGCTAGTGGTCGGACAGGGGAGCCCTACGAGCAGTACTTC.

Only a few counts were recorded for this clone. The chain carries TRBV29-1 and TRBJ1-1; no definite D call. Trimming cost V 6 bases and J 4 bases, with 12 bases left between them. CDR1 and CDR2 (germline): SQVTM, ANQGSEA. The CDR3 contains 12 residues. The CDR3 region is CSVQTAGTEAFF. CDR3 in DNA: TGCAGCGTACAGACGGCGGGCACTGAAGCTTTCTTT. The entire variable domain, with the rest obtained from reference TRBV29-1 and TRBJ1-1, is as follows: SAVISQKPSRDICQRGTSLTIQCQVDSQVTMMFWYRQQPGQSLTLIATANQGSEATYESGFVIDKFPISRPNLTFSTLTVSNMSPEDSSIYLCSVQTAGTEAFFGQGTRLTVV.

The V call is TRBV11-3, the J call TRBJ2-7; 7 bases are shared with TRBD2. The CDR3 runs 14 residues. CDR1 is SGHNT, CDR2 YENEEA, per germline. J lost 3 bases, V lost 5 bases, and 7 bases had no gene match. The CDR3 sequence is CASSPQRGRYEQYF. The CDR3 nucleotides read TGTGCCAGCAGCCCGCAGCGGGGCCGCTACGAGCAGTACTTC.

The genes are TRBV3-1 (or the pseudogene TRBV3-2) and TRBJ2-2, with D perhaps TRBD1 (5 bases). Germline CDR1 reads LGHDT; CDR2 reads YNNKEL (reference sequence). V was clipped by 0 bases and J by 3 bases, with 11 bases between them. The CDR3 is 16 amino acids. The CDR3 sequence: CASSQDIIGDTGELFF. The CDR3 region has the DNA TGTGCCAGCAGCCAAGACATCATAGGGGACACCGGGGAGCTGTTTTTT.

The rearrangement links TRBV7-9 to TRBJ1-2, with 8 bases matching TRBD1. The CDR3 covers 15 residues. CDR1 is SEHNR and CDR2 is FQNEAQ in the germline V gene (reference sequence). Trimming took 4 bases from V and 2 from J; bases not matched to a gene: 6. CDR3 nucleotides: TGTGCCAGCAGCTCGACAGGGGAAGCCAACTATGGCTACACCTTC. Residues: CASSSTGEANYGYTF. The full variable domain, completed using reference TRBV7-9 and TRBJ1-2, is DTGVSQNPRHKITKRGQNVTFRCDPISEHNRLYWYRQTLGQGPEFLTYFQNEAQLEKSRLLSDRFSAERPKGSFSTLEIQRTEQGDSAMYLCASSSTGEANYGYTFGSGTRLTVV.

The genes are TRBV6-5 and TRBJ1-4, with D unclear. Germline CDR1 and CDR2: MNHEY and SVGAGI. There are 13 residues in the CDR3. Trimming pared 6 bases from V and 4 bases from J, leaving 9 bases between. This CDR3 reads CASRLQLNEKLFF. The CDR3 DNA follows: TGTGCCAGCAGGCTACAACTTAATGAAAAACTGTTTTTT.

This clone was found a few times. The chain is built from TRBV2 and TRBJ2-1, with 9 bases fitting TRBD1. Germline V gene sequence: CDR1 SNHLY, CDR2 FYNNEI. The length of the CDR3 is 12 residues. V was clipped by 6 bases and J by 12 bases; unmatched bases: 6. The CDR3 reads CASRDRGFRQFF. The CDR3 DNA reads as TGTGCCAGCAGGGACAGGGGATTCCGGCAGTTCTTC.

V is TRBV2 and J is TRBJ1-4; TRBD1 is a possible D gene (6 bases). V was trimmed by 2 bases and J by 8 bases, leaving 15 bases between them. Germline loops: CDR1 SNHLY, CDR2 FYNNEI. CDR3 length equals 15 residues. DNA of the CDR3: TGTGCCAGCAGTGAATTAACAGGGCGGCGGGAAAAACTGTTTTTT. Amino acids: CASSELTGRREKLFF.

This chain links TRBV18 with TRBJ1-2, with 7 bases lining up with TRBD1. The germline CDR1 and CDR2 sequences are KGHSH and LQKENI. The junction had 10 bases not matched to a gene; V was cut back by 3 bases and J by 6 bases. The CDR3 covers 15 residues. This chain's CDR3 is CASSPTGVILDGYTF. The CDR3 DNA is TGTGCCAGCTCACCTACAGGGGTGATTTTGGATGGCTACACCTTC.

The chain couples TRBV10-3 to TRBJ2-2; D is ambiguous. Trimming removed 8 bases at V and 0 bases at J, with 7 bases between. Germline-derived CDR1 and CDR2 are ENHRY and SYGVKD. The CDR3 has 13 residues. The CDR3 DNA sequence: TGTGCCATCGAGGCGGCGAACACCGGGGAGCTGTTTTTT. It translates to CAIEAANTGELFF.

This clone has just a few counts. The rearrangement joins TRBV7-2 to TRBJ2-1; 10 nucleotides align to TRBD2. Trimming took 5 bases from V and 2 from J; bases not matched to a gene: 6. The V gene's germline CDR1 is SGHTA and CDR2 FQGNSA. The CDR3 consists of 16 residues. In DNA, the CDR3 is TGTGCCAGCAGCCAAACGCTAGCGGGAGCCTACAATGAGCAGTTCTTC. Its translation is CASSQTLAGAYNEQFF.

This chain uses TRBV7-3 with TRBJ2-2; D not resolved. Trimming left V 4 bases short and J 1 base short, with 1 base between. Germline CDR1 reads SGHTA; CDR2 reads FQGTGA. The CDR3 has 12 residues. CDR3 bases: TGTGCCAGCAGCTGGAACACCGGGGAGCTGTTTTTT. The encoded protein is CASSWNTGELFF. The full variable domain, in which reference TRBV7-3 and TRBJ2-2 provide the parts outside the CDR3, is GAGVSQTPSNKVTEKGKYVELRCDPISGHTALYWYRQSLGQGPEFLIYFQGTGAADDSGLPNDRFFAVRPEGSVSTLKIQRTERGDSAVYLCASSWNTGELFFGEGSRLTVL.

V gene TRBV19 combines with J gene TRBJ2-2; 7 nucleotides align to TRBD1. The junction had 5 bases not matched to a gene; V was cut back by 5 bases and J by 2 bases. The CDR3 is 15 residues long. Germline-derived CDR1 and CDR2 are LNHDA and SQIVND (reference sequence). This CDR3 is CASSEGQTNTGELFF. The CDR3 bases are TGTGCCAGTAGTGAGGGACAGACAAACACCGGGGAGCTGTTTTTT.

The V and J genes are TRBV10-2 and TRBJ2-3, with 16 bases identical to TRBD2. V was pared by 6 bases and J by 3 bases, with 6 bases of the junction left unmatched. CDR1 is WSHSY and CDR2 is SAAADI in the germline V gene. There are 17 residues in the CDR3. The CDR3, as DNA: TGCGCCAGCAGACCGGGACTAGCGGGGGGGCTGACAGATACGCAGTATTTT. Protein product: CASRPGLAGGLTDTQYF.

The genes are TRBV21-1 and TRBJ1-1. TRBV21-1 is labeled a pseudogene. CDR3 length: 11 residues. The CDR3 DNA is TGTGCCAGCAGCAAGGACGCCGGGGCTTTCTTT. This translates into CASSKDAGAFF.

The J gene is TRBJ2-5, the V gene TRBV19; 12 nucleotides line up with TRBD2. From germline, CDR1 is LNHDA and CDR2 SQIVND (reference sequence). Trimming at V came to 3 bases and at J to 4 bases, leaving 6 bases not matched to a gene. The CDR3 is 16 amino acids. Here the CDR3 reads CASSMSLAGGGETQYF. The CDR3 coding sequence is TGTGCCAGTAGTATGTCACTAGCGGGGGGAGGAGAGACCCAGTACTTC.

This chain joins TRBV5-4 and TRBJ1-1, with D uncertain. Germline V gene lookup returns CDR1 SGHNT and CDR2 YYREEE (reference sequence). The V and J ends lost 4 bases and 1 base respectively, with 14 bases between them. This CDR3 comprises 15 residues. CDR3 loop: CASSVQTTPNTEAFF. For the CDR3, the DNA is TGTGCCAGCAGCGTGCAGACCACACCGAACACTGAAGCTTTCTTT.

The gene calls are TRBV23-1 and TRBJ1-4; D is uncertain. TRBV23-1 is treated as an ORF (open reading frame) with a function not yet certain. Trimming removed 4 bases from V and 7 bases from J, with 22 bases in between. This CDR3 has 17 residues. In DNA, the CDR3 is TGCGCCAGCAGTCCTCCCCCTCCAATCGAAGGGTGTGAAAAACTGTTTTTT. It encodes CASSPPPPIEGCEKLFF.

The V call is TRBV7-8, the J call TRBJ1-6; D is unresolved. Germline CDR1 reads SGHVS; CDR2 reads FQNEAQ. The CDR3 spans 15 residues. Trimming left V 0 bases short and J 6 bases short, with 9 bases between. The CDR3 DNA sequence: TGTGCCAGCAGCTTAGCGACTGACCTTAATTCACCCCTCCACTTT. Its protein is CASSLATDLNSPLHF.

The chain employs TRBV10-2 and TRBJ1-1; D unclear. The CDR3 contains 14 residues. The V end was cut by 4 bases, the J end by 1 base, with 10 bases between. Germline CDR1 and CDR2: WSHSY and SAAADI. This chain's CDR3 is CASSAQRGNTEAFF. Written as DNA, the CDR3 is TGCGCCAGCAGTGCCCAGCGGGGGAACACTGAAGCTTTCTTT.

This clone came up many times. The chain carries TRBV5-6 and TRBJ1-2; TRBD1 agrees at 9 bases. Trimming removed 0 bases from V and 5 bases from J; junction bases left unmatched: 2. The length of the CDR3 is 14 residues. Per germline, CDR1 SGHDT and CDR2 YYEEEE. The CDR3 region has the DNA TGTGCCAGCAGCTTGGGGGACAGGGTATATGGCTACACCTTC. Translated, it gives CASSLGDRVYGYTF.